The sequence of this TCR beta chain was determined in a study of OX40 agonist ivuxolimab in advanced cancers. About the study: Earlier treatment with anti-PD-1, anti-PD-L1 or anti-CTLA-4 was permitted, and approximately 38% had received some.

V shed 4 bases and J 3 bases; nucleotides not matched to a gene: 6. The germline CDR1 and CDR2 sequences are SGHRS and YFSETQ. The CDR3 runs 15 residues. Here immunoSEQ multiplex PCR was the method, and the copy in TCRdb shows in-frame clones only, minus some. The sample has about 82,000 clones, 92% seen once. Specimen: CD4+ or CD8+ T cells sorted from blood, collected in a trial of the OX40 agonist ivuxolimab. The chain employs TRBV5-1 and TRBJ1-4; 7 bases agree with TRBD1. The sequence came from an adult with an advanced solid tumor such as melanoma, head and neck, liver or kidney cancer. The CDR3 loop is CASSPGTAPNEKLFF. The CDR3 DNA is TGCGCCAGCAGCCCGGGGACAGCGCCTAATGAAAAACTGTTTTTT. The full variable domain, its missing parts supplied by reference TRBV5-1 and TRBJ1-4, is KAGVTQTPRYLIKTRGQQVTLSCSPISGHRSVSWYQQTPGQGLQFLFEYFSETQRNKGNFPGRFSGRQFSNSRSEMNVSTLELGDSALYLCASSPGTAPNEKLFFGSGTQLSVL.